The 10 T cell receptor beta chains below were found in one sample sequenced in a study of vaccination and CD4 T cells after COVID-19. These receptors' targets are unknown. The study sequenced cultured CD4+ T cell DNA using the Oncomine TCR Beta short-read assay. TCRdb redid the calling of the PCR reads with MiXCR, one entry per CDR3 protein. The sample lists about 7,100 distinct CDR3 sequences, over 65% occurring once. This sample's treatment: roughly 11-day PBMC culture with coronavirus spike peptide pools or control peptides (ViraFEST assay). Sequencing was performed on CD4+ T cells from blood, cultured in vitro. These receptor sequences come from a human donor who had recovered from COVID-19.

The rearrangement uses TRBV18 and TRBJ1-6; perhaps TRBD1 as D (6 bases). Trimming stripped 3 bases from V and 7 bases from J, with 13 bases between. Germline V CDR1 and CDR2: KGHSH, LQKENI. CDR3 length equals 15 residues. This CDR3 reads CASSPSGASNSPLHF. The DNA for the CDR3 is TGTGCCAGCTCACCGTCGGGGGCCTCAAATTCACCCCTCCACTTT.

The V gene is TRBV6-5, the J gene TRBJ1-6; 7 positions agree with TRBD1. The CDR3 covers 18 residues. Germline assignment: CDR1 MNHEY and CDR2 SVGAGI. J was trimmed by 0 bases and V by 2 bases; bases with no gene match: 7. CDR3 bases: TGTGCCAGCAGTTACCAAGGACAGGTCAGCTCCTATAATTCACCCCTCCACTTT. The encoded protein is CASSYQGQVSSYNSPLHF.

J is TRBJ2-7 and V is TRBV4-2; 12 bases agree with TRBD2. The CDR3 contains 15 residues. The germline CDR1 and CDR2 sequences are LGHNA and YNFKEQ. J was trimmed by 3 bases and V by 3 bases; bases with no gene match: 3. In DNA form, the CDR3 reads TGTGCCAGCAGCCAGCTACTAGCGGGGGGCTACGAGCAGTACTTC. It encodes CASSQLLAGGYEQYF.

This clonotype was seen a single time. The chain has TRBV20-1 and TRBJ1-1; TRBD1 might be the D (6 bases). V lost 1 base and J lost 2, with 17 bases in between. The CDR3 length is 16 residues. Germline V gene sequence: CDR1 DFQATT, CDR2 SNEGSKA (reference sequence). This CDR3 is CSARAWGRGANTEAFF. The DNA for the CDR3 is TGCAGTGCTAGAGCCTGGGGGAGGGGGGCCAACACTGAAGCTTTCTTT.

This clonotype was seen a few times. CDR3 in amino acids: CASSFSQGANQPQHF. The CDR3 bases are TGTGCCAGCAGCTTCTCACAGGGGGCGAATCAGCCCCAGCATTTT. This chain connects TRBV7-8 to TRBJ1-5, with TRBD1 matching 9 bases. Unmatched junction bases numbered 4, after V lost 3 bases and J lost 4 bases. The CDR3 extends over 15 amino acids. CDR1 SGHVS and CDR2 FQNEAQ come from the germline V gene.

The count of this clonotype is one. CDR3: CSASERTDTQYF. The CDR3 DNA reads TGCAGTGCTAGTGAACGCACAGATACGCAGTATTTT. The rearrangement links TRBV20-1 to TRBJ2-3; D is unclear. The CDR3 sequence is 12 residues long. Germline V gives CDR1 DFQATT, CDR2 SNEGSKA (reference sequence). Trimming pared 3 bases from V and 1 base from J, leaving 5 bases between.

The J gene is TRBJ1-5, the V gene TRBV2; D gene ambiguous. Per the germline V gene, CDR1 is SNHLY and CDR2 is FYNNEI. V lost 6 bases and J lost 3, with 9 bases in between. This CDR3 is 13 amino acids long. CDR3 sequence: CASREENNQPQHF. The CDR3 DNA follows: TGTGCCAGCAGGGAGGAGAACAATCAGCCCCAGCATTTT.

This chain joins TRBV20-1 and TRBJ1-6; D may be TRBD1 (5 bases). Trimming removed 3 bases from V and 8 bases from J, with 11 bases in between. CDR1 and CDR2 from the germline V gene are DFQATT and SNEGSKA (reference sequence). This CDR3 is 13 amino acids long. The CDR3 spells CSASTGGDSPLHF. CDR3 in DNA: TGCAGTGCTAGTACCGGGGGTGATTCACCCCTCCACTTT.

In this sample, this clonotype turned up a few times. The chain joins TRBV2 to TRBJ2-7; a possible D gene is TRBD2 (5 bases). Per germline, CDR1 SNHLY and CDR2 FYNNEI. CDR3 length: 14 amino acids. V was pared by 4 bases and J by 7 bases, with 17 bases between. CDR3 nucleotide sequence: TGTGCCAGCAGTGGAGAGAGACTAACTAGGGAGCAGTACTTC. It yields the protein CASSGERLTREQYF.

The chain recombines TRBV19 with TRBJ1-6, with D maybe TRBD1 (6 bases). The CDR3 sequence is 15 residues long. With 5 bases removed from V and 11 bases from J, the gap between germline ends came to 19 bases. Germline CDR1 reads LNHDA; CDR2 reads SQIVND (reference sequence). The CDR3, as DNA: TGTGCCAGTAGTGAATACAGGGCGCCATGGGCACCCCTCCACTTT. This sequence encodes CASSEYRAPWAPLHF.